The sequence of this TCR beta chain was determined in a study of vaccination and CD4 T cells after COVID-19. Study-level background: The convalescents, six males and four females, included two who were Hispanic.

Treatment denoted: approximately 9-day PBMC culture with coronavirus spike peptide pools or control peptides (ViraFEST assay). V lost 5 bases and J lost 3; bases outside the gene matches: 6. The CDR3 consists of 14 residues. A remark on this clonotype: Its antigen remains unknown.

Study-wide results and caveats: Spike mono-reactivity was shown by 304 of 307 vaccine-specific clones in convalescent patients.

Sequencing of DNA taken from cultured CD4+ T cells relied on the Oncomine TCR Beta short-read assay. MiXCR was run by TCRdb on the PCR reads, yielding one entry per CDR3 protein. Of roughly 16,000 distinct CDR3 sequences listed, around 66% are singletons. The source material was CD4+ T cells from blood, cultured in vitro. The J gene is TRBJ2-7, the V gene TRBV12-3 or TRBV12-4, with 8 bases lining up with TRBD1. This clonotype was obtained from a human donor who had recovered from COVID-19. CDR3 residues: CASSRDRKFYEQYF. In DNA, the CDR3 is TGTGCCAGCAGTCGGGACAGGAAATTCTACGAGCAGTACTTC.